This entry is about one TCR beta chain. The antigen is undetermined. The junction shows a germline mismatch at one end, possibly a read error. CDR1 and CDR2 (germline): KGHDR, SFDVKD. The CDR3 spans 13 residues. TCRdb reanalysed the multiplex PCR reads using MiXCR and keeps one entry per CDR3 protein. This table holds approximately 60,000 distinct CDR3 sequences, roughly 57% found once. The sample comes from a study of breast tumors, draining lymph nodes, adjacent tissues. Overall study results and limits: Most tumor T cells seemingly derive from lymph node, then expand in tumor.

This clonotype was sampled from a female donor with breast cancer. Some clones in this sample may be carry-over from other donors' samples. The material sequenced was breast tumor tissue. The chain is built from TRBV24-1 and TRBJ2-3, with D perhaps matching TRBD1 or TRBD2 (5 bases each). The CDR3: CATSDSTQGTQEF. The CDR3 nucleotides read TGTGCCACCAGTGATTCGACCCAAGGGACCCAAGAATTT.